This entry features one T cell receptor beta chain sequence. This entry comes from a study of blood T cell repertoires in COVID-19. On the study more broadly: Acute and convalescent COVID-19 specimens originated in the United States, Italy and Spain. T cells, B-cell-depleted T cells, or PBMCs provided the cDNA or gDNA that served as material.

Source study methods: It was from reference gene primer amplification that nucleated cell counts were estimated. Some clones are missing from TCRdb's copy, which holds only in-frame ones; the method was immunoSEQ multiplex PCR. V and J calls and clone size come straight from that table; D and trimming were deduced from the DNA. Of 50,000 to 65,000 clones in the sample, approximately 73% are singletons; the top ten hold approximately 6.4%. The CDR3 extends over 13 amino acids. V was cut by 4 bases and J by 9 bases, with 15 bases left in between. CDR1 is SGHVS and CDR2 is FQNEAQ in the germline V gene.

V gene TRBV7-8 combines with J gene TRBJ1-1, with a possible D match to TRBD1 (6 bases). The sequenced material came from peripheral blood. The sequence derives from a woman between 45 and 60 years old with active or convalescent COVID-19. The CDR3, as DNA: TGTGCCAGCAGCTCGAGCAGGGGACCCAAAGCTTTCTTT. Amino acids: CASSSSRGPKAFF.